Sequencing of this T cell receptor (beta chain) was carried out in a study of T cells after yellow fever vaccination. Study background: Fractions of limited cellularity were prepared by means of SMART-Seq v4 Ultra Low Input. Points from the study as a whole: Post-booster repertoires again held most primary-vaccination clones (roughly 96% CD4, 88% CD8). It was a small share of clonotypes that appeared in both CD4 and CD8 compartments.

Trimming removed 1 base at V and 7 bases at J, with 5 bases between. The V gene's germline CDR1 is MNHEY and CDR2 SVGEGT. This CDR3 comprises 13 residues. By 5'RACE template switching, TCR cDNA was produced, with a universal primer site and UMIs added in the process. A single record per CDR3 protein comes from TCRdb applying MiXCR to the 5' RACE reads. The table records around 300,000 distinct CDR3 sequences, approximately 4.3% of them present only once. Ten or more counts support this clonotype. Its matching antigen is unknown. This receptor was taken from a man younger than 35 who received the YFV17D yellow fever vaccine. The chain couples TRBV6-2 or TRBV6-3 to TRBJ1-6, with D unresolved. The input for sequencing was PBMCs, taken 15 days after the yellow fever booster vaccination. This CDR3 reads CASSYLGNSPLHF. The CDR3 DNA sequence: TGTGCCAGCAGTTACTTGGGAAATTCACCCCTCCACTTT.